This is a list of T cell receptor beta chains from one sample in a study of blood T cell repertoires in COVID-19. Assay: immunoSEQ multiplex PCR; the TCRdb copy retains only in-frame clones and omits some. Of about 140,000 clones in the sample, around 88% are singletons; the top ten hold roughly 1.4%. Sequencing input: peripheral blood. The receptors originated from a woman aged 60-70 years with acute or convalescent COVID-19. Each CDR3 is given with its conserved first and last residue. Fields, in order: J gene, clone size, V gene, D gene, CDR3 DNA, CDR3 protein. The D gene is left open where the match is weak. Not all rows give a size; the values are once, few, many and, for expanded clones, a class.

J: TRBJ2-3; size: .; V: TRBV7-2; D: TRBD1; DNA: TGTGCCAGCAGCTGGCTACAGGGGACAGATACGCAGTATTTT; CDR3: CASSWLQGTDTQYF
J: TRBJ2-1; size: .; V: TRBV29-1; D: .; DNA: TGCAGCGTTGGTCGATTGGCGGGGCAAATTCACAATGAGCAGTTCTTC; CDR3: CSVGRLAGQIHNEQFF
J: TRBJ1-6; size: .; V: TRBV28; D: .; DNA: TGTGCCAGCACCCGACAGTTTTCACCCCTCCACTTT; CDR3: CASTRQFSPLHF
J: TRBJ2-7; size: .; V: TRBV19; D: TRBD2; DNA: TGTGCCAGTAGTATTAAATGGGAGACTAGCGGGGGTTACGAGCAGTACTTC; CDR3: CASSIKWETSGGYEQYF
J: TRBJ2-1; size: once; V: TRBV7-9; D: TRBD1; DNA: TGTGCCAGCAGCTTAGCGCTTAGTGGACAGGGGACGTTCTTC; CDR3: CASSLALSGQGTFF
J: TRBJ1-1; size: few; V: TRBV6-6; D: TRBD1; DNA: TGTGCCACCAGTCGGGAGACAGGGAGGACTGAAGCTTTCTTT; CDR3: CATSRETGRTEAFF
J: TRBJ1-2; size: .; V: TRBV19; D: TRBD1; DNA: TGTGCCAGTAGTAGGGGACAGGGTACGGAGGAGACCTTC; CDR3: CASSRGQGTEETF
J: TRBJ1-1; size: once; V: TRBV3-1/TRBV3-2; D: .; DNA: TGTGCCAGCAGCCAAGGTGACAGGGCTTTCTTT; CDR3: CASSQGDRAFF
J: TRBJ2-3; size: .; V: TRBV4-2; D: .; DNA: TGTGCCAGCAGCCCCCGGGGGGATACGCAGTATTTT; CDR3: CASSPRGDTQYF
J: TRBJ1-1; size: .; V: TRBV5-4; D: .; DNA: TGTGCCAGCACCCTCACAGCCAGGGACACTGAAGCTTTCTTT; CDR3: CASTLTARDTEAFF
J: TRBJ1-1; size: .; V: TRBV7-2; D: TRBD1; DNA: TGTGCCAGCAGCTTAGATGCAGGGGGATACACTGAAGCTTTCTTT; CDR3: CASSLDAGGYTEAFF
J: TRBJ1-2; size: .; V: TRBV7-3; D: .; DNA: TGTGCCAGCAGCCCGACGGGACAAGATTTGGGCTACACCTTC; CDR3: CASSPTGQDLGYTF
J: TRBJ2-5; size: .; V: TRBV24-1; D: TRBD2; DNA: TGTGCCACCAGCCCGGGACTAGCGGGACAAGAGACCCAGTACTTC; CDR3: CATSPGLAGQETQYF
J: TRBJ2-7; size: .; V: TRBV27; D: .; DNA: TGTGCCAGCAGTTCCACAGGGATCGAGCAGTACTTC; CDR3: CASSSTGIEQYF
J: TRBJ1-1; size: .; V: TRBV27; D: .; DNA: TGTGCCAGCAGTTTATCACCCCTCTCTATGAACACTGAAGCTTTCTTT; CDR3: CASSLSPLSMNTEAFF
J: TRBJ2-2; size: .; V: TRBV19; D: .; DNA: TGTGCCAGTAGTATCTACGGGGGACTCACCGGGGAGCTGTTTTTT; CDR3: CASSIYGGLTGELFF
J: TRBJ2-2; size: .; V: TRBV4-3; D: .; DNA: TGCGCCAGCAGCCAAGAGCCAGGGAATATAGGGGAGCTGTTTTTT; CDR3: CASSQEPGNIGELFF
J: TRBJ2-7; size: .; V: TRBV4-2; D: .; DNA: TGTGCCAGCAGTCACAGGGACCCCTACGAGCAGTACTTC; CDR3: CASSHRDPYEQYF
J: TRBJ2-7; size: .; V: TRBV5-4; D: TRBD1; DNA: TGTGCCAGCAGCTCTGGGACAGGACCTTACGAGCAGTACTTC; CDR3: CASSSGTGPYEQYF
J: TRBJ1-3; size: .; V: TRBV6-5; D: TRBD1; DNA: TGTGCCAGCAGGAACAGGGGTTCTGGAAACACCATATATTTT; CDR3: CASRNRGSGNTIYF
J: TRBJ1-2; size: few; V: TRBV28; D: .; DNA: TGTGCCAGCAGTTTCCCAGGGGAGAACTATGGCTACACCTTC; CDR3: CASSFPGENYGYTF
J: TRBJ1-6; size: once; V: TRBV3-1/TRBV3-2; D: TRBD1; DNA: TGTGCCAGCAGCCAAGCTAGGGGGCAGGGCTATAATTCACCCCTCCACTTT; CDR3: CASSQARGQGYNSPLHF
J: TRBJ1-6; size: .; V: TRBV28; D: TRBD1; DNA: TGTGCCAGCAGGGGACAGGGCTCTAGCTCCTATAATTCACCCCTCCACTTT; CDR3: CASRGQGSSSYNSPLHF
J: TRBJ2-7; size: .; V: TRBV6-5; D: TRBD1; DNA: TGTGCCAGCAGAAAGACAGGGAATCCCTCCTACGAGCAGTACTTC; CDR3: CASRKTGNPSYEQYF
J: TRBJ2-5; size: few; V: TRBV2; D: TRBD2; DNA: TGTGCCAGCAGCGGCGGGGGGGCAGAGACCCAGTACTTC; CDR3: CASSGGGAETQYF
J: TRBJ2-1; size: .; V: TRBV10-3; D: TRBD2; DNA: TGTGCCATCAGTGAACCGCGTGGGACTAGCGGGGCCGTTGAGCAGTTCTTC; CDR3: CAISEPRGTSGAVEQFF
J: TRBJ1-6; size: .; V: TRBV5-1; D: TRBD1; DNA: TGCGCCAGCAGCGAAGTACAGGGGAATTCACCCCTCCACTTT; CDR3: CASSEVQGNSPLHF
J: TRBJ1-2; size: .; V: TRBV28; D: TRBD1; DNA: TGTGCCAGCAGTTTATTGGGGACAGGACTCTATGGCTACACCTTC; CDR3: CASSLLGTGLYGYTF
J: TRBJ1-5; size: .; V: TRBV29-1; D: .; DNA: TGCAGCGTCCAAACCCAGTACGGCAATCAGCCCCAGCATTTT; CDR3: CSVQTQYGNQPQHF
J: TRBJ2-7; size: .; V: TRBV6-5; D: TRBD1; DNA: TGTGCCAGCAGGGCCCGAGGGGGCCCCTACGAGCAGTACTTC; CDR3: CASRARGGPYEQYF
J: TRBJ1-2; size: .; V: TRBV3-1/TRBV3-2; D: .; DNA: TGTGCCAGCCACCCAGGCCGACGGGGCTATGGCTACACCTTC; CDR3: CASHPGRRGYGYTF
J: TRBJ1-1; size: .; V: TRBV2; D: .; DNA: TGTGCCAGCAGCACTATGCCCGGGAACACTGAAGCTTTCTTT; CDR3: CASSTMPGNTEAFF
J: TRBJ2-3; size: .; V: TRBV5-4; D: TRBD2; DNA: TGTGCCAGCAGCTTGGTTCGAGGACTAGCGGGGGGACTCACAGATACGCAGTATTTT; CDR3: CASSLVRGLAGGLTDTQYF
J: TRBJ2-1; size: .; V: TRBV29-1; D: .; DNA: TGCAGCGGGGGGGACAGCTACAATGAGCAGTTCTTC; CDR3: CSGGDSYNEQFF
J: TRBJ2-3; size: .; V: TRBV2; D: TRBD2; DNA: TGTGCCAGCAACCGACTAGCGGGGGGCCGGGCGCAGTATTTT; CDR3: CASNRLAGGRAQYF
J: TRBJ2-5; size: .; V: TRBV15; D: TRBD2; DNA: TGTGCCACCAGCAGAGAGGGGAGGGTTCAAGAGACCCAGTACTTC; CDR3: CATSREGRVQETQYF
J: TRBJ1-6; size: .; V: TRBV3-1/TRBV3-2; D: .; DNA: TGTGCCAGCAACCGACCCTCTCTACAGGGAGTCCGGGAATCCCTCCACTTT; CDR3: CASNRPSLQGVRESLHF
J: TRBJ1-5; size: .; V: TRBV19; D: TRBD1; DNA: TGTGCCAGTAGGGCCGGGACAGGGGGGTATAGCAATCAGCCCCAGCATTTT; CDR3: CASRAGTGGYSNQPQHF
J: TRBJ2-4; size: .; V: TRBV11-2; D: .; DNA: TGTGCCAGCAGCTTTCGTGGGGCGATTCTAGCCAAAAACATTCAGTACTTC; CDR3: CASSFRGAILAKNIQYF
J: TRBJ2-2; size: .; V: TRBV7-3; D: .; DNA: TGTGCCAGCAGCTCAGGGCTGCAGGGCCCCAACACCGGGGAGCTGTTTTTT; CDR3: CASSSGLQGPNTGELFF
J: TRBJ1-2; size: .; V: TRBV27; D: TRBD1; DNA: TGTGCCAGCAGTGGACAGGGTTACACTGGCTACACCTTC; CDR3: CASSGQGYTGYTF
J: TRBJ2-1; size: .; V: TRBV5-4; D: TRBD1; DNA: TGTGCCAGCAGCTGGGACAGGGGGGTCTACAATGAGCAGTTCTTC; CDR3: CASSWDRGVYNEQFF